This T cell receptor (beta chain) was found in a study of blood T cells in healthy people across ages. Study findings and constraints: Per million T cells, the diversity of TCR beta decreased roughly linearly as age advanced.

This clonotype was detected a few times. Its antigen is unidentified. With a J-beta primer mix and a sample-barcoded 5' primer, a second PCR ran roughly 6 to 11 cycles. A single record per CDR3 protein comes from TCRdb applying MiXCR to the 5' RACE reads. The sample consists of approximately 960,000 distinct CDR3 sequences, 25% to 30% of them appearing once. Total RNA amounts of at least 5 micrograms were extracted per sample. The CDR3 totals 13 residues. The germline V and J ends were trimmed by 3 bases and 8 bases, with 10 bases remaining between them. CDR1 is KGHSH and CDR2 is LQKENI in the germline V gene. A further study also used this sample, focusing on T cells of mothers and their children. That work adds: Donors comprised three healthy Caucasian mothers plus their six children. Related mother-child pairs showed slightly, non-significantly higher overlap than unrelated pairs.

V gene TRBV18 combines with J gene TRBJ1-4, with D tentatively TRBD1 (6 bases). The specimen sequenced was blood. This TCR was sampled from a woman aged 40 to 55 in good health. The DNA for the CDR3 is TGTGCCAGCTCACCGGGACAAAAGGAAAAACTGTTTTTT. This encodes CASSPGQKEKLFF.